This TCR beta chain was documented in a study of control samples from healthy donors and cancer patients. Sequenced by immunoSEQ multiplex PCR; TCRdb stores in-frame clones only, minus some. The data contain around 170,000 clones, around 89% of them singletons. Sample: blood. This receptor was identified in a woman aged 45 to 65 in good health.

The CDR3 DNA is TGTGCCAGCAGCCAAGATTTCCTACGAGGCTCCTACGAGCAGTACTTC. Its translation is CASSQDFLRGSYEQYF. The chain is built from TRBV4-2 and TRBJ2-7; D not certain. The CDR3 covers 16 residues. The germline V gene encodes CDR1 LGHNA and CDR2 YNFKEQ. V lost 0 bases, J lost 0 bases, and 12 bases lay in between.